Shown below are 22 T cell receptor beta chains from a single sample sequenced in a study of blood T cell repertoires in COVID-19. Sequencing used immunoSEQ multiplex PCR; TCRdb keeps in-frame clones, though not all of them. Of 40,000 or so clones listed, around 85% are singletons. The sample was peripheral blood. The source of these receptors is a man aged 40-49 years with active or convalescent COVID-19.

This clone appeared many times. J is TRBJ1-2 and V is TRBV5-1; 9 bases are a match to TRBD1. CDR1 and CDR2 (germline): SGHRS, YFSETQ. Unmatched junction bases numbered 9, after V lost 4 bases and J lost 5 bases. The CDR3 loop spans 15 amino acids. The CDR3 region is CASSLSGTGSYGYTF. Here the CDR3 DNA reads TGCGCCAGCAGCCTTTCGGGGACAGGGTCATATGGCTACACCTTC.

The chain carries TRBV6-2 or TRBV6-3 and TRBJ1-6; D is perhaps TRBD1 (5 bases). V was pared by 5 bases and J by 7 bases, with 15 bases between. The CDR3 has 15 amino acids. The germline V gene has CDR1 MNHEY and CDR2 SVGEGT. For the CDR3, the DNA is TGTGCCAGCAGTCGGCCGGGGACTGTGAATTCACCCCTCCACTTT. Translated, it gives CASSRPGTVNSPLHF.

The J gene is TRBJ2-3, the V gene TRBV4-3; TRBD2 is a possible D gene (6 bases). In germline, CDR1 is LGHNA, CDR2 YSLEER. This CDR3 contains 18 residues. V was pared by 0 bases and J by 9 bases, with 25 bases between. CDR3 bases: TGCGCCAGCAGCCAAGATGGAGGGACGAGGACAAAAGATTGGACGCAGTATTTT. It encodes CASSQDGGTRTKDWTQYF.

This clone has just a few counts. The chain has TRBV19 and TRBJ1-1; TRBD1 might be the D (5 bases). The germline V gene has CDR1 LNHDA and CDR2 SQIVND (reference sequence). Trimming shortened V by 4 bases and J by 4 bases, and 7 bases separated the two germline ends. This CDR3 spans 12 amino acids. The CDR3 sequence is CASSKDTTEAFF. CDR3 DNA sequence: TGTGCCAGTAGTAAGGACACCACTGAAGCTTTCTTT. Variable domain in full (rest from reference TRBV19 and TRBJ1-1): DGGITQSPKYLFRKEGQNVTLSCEQNLNHDAMYWYRQDPGQGLRLIYYSQIVNDFQKGDIAEGYSVSREKKESFPLTVTSAQKNPTAFYLCASSKDTTEAFFGQGTRLTVV.

This rearrangement joins TRBV14 to TRBJ1-2; D call uncertain. Germline V lookup: CDR1 SGHDN, CDR2 FVKESK. V lost 1 base, J lost 6 bases, and 12 bases lay in between. The CDR3 is made up of 14 amino acids. The CDR3 bases are TGTGCCAGCAGCCAAGGTCTAGGACTCCATGGCTACACCTTC. Its protein is CASSQGLGLHGYTF.

The V call is TRBV5-1, the J call TRBJ2-5; D possibly corresponds to TRBD2 (6 bases). V lost 5 bases to trimming and J lost 2 bases, with 13 bases between them. The CDR3 has 14 residues. The germline CDR1 and CDR2 sequences are SGHRS and YFSETQ. The DNA for the CDR3 is TGCGCCAGCAGTTCAGTAGCGGTTCAAGAGACCCAGTACTTC. It specifies CASSSVAVQETQYF.

The chain combines TRBV7-3 with TRBJ2-3; perhaps TRBD2 as D (5 bases). The CDR3 is 14 amino acids. Germline CDR1 reads SGHTA; CDR2 reads FQGTGA. V lost 4 bases and J 2 bases, leaving 10 bases between the germline ends. CDR3 region: CASSSYGLTDTQYF. In DNA, the CDR3 is TGTGCCAGCAGCTCCTATGGACTCACAGATACGCAGTATTTT.

In this sample, this clone turned up a few times. The chain is built from TRBV11-2 and TRBJ2-1, with 12 positions matching TRBD2. The J segment lost 6 bases and the V segment lost 5 bases, leaving 2 bases of the junction unmatched. CDR3 size: 14 residues. Germline-derived CDR1 and CDR2 are SGHAT and FQNNGV. CDR3: CASSQGLAGNEQFF. CDR3 coding DNA: TGTGCCAGCAGCCAGGGACTAGCGGGCAATGAGCAGTTCTTC.

The V gene is TRBV5-1, the J gene TRBJ2-5; D unresolved. Trimming shortened V by 4 bases and J by 1 base, and 14 bases separated the two germline ends. CDR1 and CDR2 (germline): SGHRS, YFSETQ. This CDR3 is built from 15 residues. In DNA form, the CDR3 reads TGCGCCAGCAGCGCCGACGGGTACGCCCAAGAGACCCAGTACTTC. Translated, it gives CASSADGYAQETQYF.

This chain links TRBV28 with TRBJ1-2; D is possibly TRBD1 (6 bases). CDR1 is MDHEN, CDR2 SYDVKM, per germline. The V end lost 5 bases, the J end lost 6 bases, and 13 bases lay between the germline ends. This CDR3 has 13 amino acids. This CDR3 is CASSTTGRDGYTF. CDR3 DNA: TGTGCCAGCAGTACTACAGGGAGAGATGGCTACACCTTC.

V and J are TRBV27 and TRBJ1-4, with no clear D. V lost 5 bases to trimming and J lost 8 bases, with 18 bases between them. Germline values: CDR1 MNHEY, CDR2 SMNVEV (reference sequence). This CDR3 contains 15 residues. The CDR3, as DNA: TGTGCCAGCAGTCCGAACAGTGTGGGAGGGGAAAAACTGTTTTTT. Protein sequence: CASSPNSVGGEKLFF. The complete variable domain, with remaining parts taken from reference TRBV27 and TRBJ1-4, reads EAQVTQNPRYLITVTGKKLTVTCSQNMNHEYMSWYRQDPGLGLRQIYYSMNVEVTDKGDVPEGYKVSRKEKRNFPLILESPSPNQTSLYFCASSPNSVGGEKLFFGSGTQLSVL.

This clone was seen only once. The V gene is TRBV5-1, the J gene TRBJ1-4, with 10 bases fitting TRBD1. The ends lost 4 bases at V and 0 bases at J; junction bases unmatched: 9. There are 18 residues in the CDR3. The V gene's germline CDR1 is SGHRS and CDR2 YFSETQ. CDR3 coding DNA: TGCGCCAGCAGCCCAAGACAGGGGGCCGTTGCAACTAATGAAAAACTGTTTTTT. It encodes CASSPRQGAVATNEKLFF.

V and J are TRBV7-3 and TRBJ2-6; possibly TRBD2 for D (5 bases). The V end lost 4 bases, the J end lost 2 bases, and 9 bases lay between the germline ends. Germline CDR1 is SGHTA and CDR2 is FQGTGA. The CDR3 extends over 15 amino acids. The CDR3 DNA reads as TGTGCCAGCAGCTCGAGGGTTGCTGGGGCCAACGTCCTGACTTTC. Residues: CASSSRVAGANVLTF.

V gene TRBV7-3 combines with J gene TRBJ2-2; 10 bases agree with TRBD1. Germline CDR1 reads SGHTA; CDR2 reads FQGTGA. The CDR3 runs 14 residues. Unmatched junction bases numbered 2, after V lost 3 bases and J lost 7 bases. In nucleotides, the CDR3 is TGTGCCAGCAGCTTGACAGGGGGCGGCGGGGAGCTGTTTTTT. Translated, it gives CASSLTGGGGELFF.

The gene calls are TRBV3-1 (or the pseudogene TRBV3-2) and TRBJ2-7, with 12 bases matching TRBD1. The trim removed 6 bases at V and 6 bases at J, leaving 3 bases unmatched. Germline CDR1 is LGHDT and CDR2 is YNNKEL (reference sequence). The CDR3 consists of 13 residues. The CDR3 sequence is CASSGTGGFEQYF. CDR3 sequence (DNA): TGTGCCAGCAGTGGGACAGGGGGCTTCGAGCAGTACTTC.

The chain recombines TRBV4-1 with TRBJ2-7; TRBD2 matches at 11 bases. The CDR3 has 19 amino acids. The trim removed 1 base at V and 3 bases at J, leaving 14 bases unmatched. The germline V gene has CDR1 MGHRA and CDR2 YSYEKL. For the CDR3, the DNA is TGCGCCAGCAGCCAAGCAGGGACAGAGGGACTAGCGGACCTCTACGAGCAGTACTTC. Encoded protein: CASSQAGTEGLADLYEQYF.

The J gene is TRBJ2-1, the V gene TRBV5-1, with TRBD2 matching 10 bases. J lost 0 bases, V lost 3 bases, and 6 bases had no gene match. The CDR3 consists of 17 residues. Germline lookup yields CDR1 SGHRS and CDR2 YFSETQ. CDR3 sequence reads: CASSYTGTSASYNEQFF. The CDR3 DNA follows: TGCGCCAGCAGCTATACCGGGACTAGCGCCTCCTACAATGAGCAGTTCTTC.

The genes are TRBV6-5 and TRBJ1-6, with 7 bases identical to TRBD1. Trimming took 2 bases from V and 14 from J; bases not matched to a gene: 9. This CDR3 is 14 amino acids long. Germline V gives CDR1 MNHEY, CDR2 SVGAGI. CDR3 residues: CASSYDRARGTLHF. The CDR3 region has the DNA TGTGCCAGCAGTTACGACAGGGCCAGGGGAACCCTCCACTTT.

At least ten counts were recorded for this clone. The chain joins TRBV7-9 to TRBJ2-7, with 9 bases that match TRBD2. The CDR3 covers 15 residues. CDR1 and CDR2 from the germline V gene are SEHNR and FQNEAQ (reference sequence). V lost 5 bases to trimming and J lost 2 bases; unmatched junction nucleotides: 7. The CDR3 here is CASSVLAGLTYEQYF. The DNA of the CDR3 is TGTGCCAGCAGCGTACTAGCGGGCCTTACCTACGAGCAGTACTTC.

This clone was picked up one time. V usage is TRBV30 and J usage is TRBJ2-7, with TRBD1 identical over 7 bases. Germline V gene sequence: CDR1 GTSNPN, CDR2 SVGIG (reference sequence). The CDR3 is 13 residues long. Germline trimming cut 8 bases from V and 2 bases from J; bases unmatched to any gene: 9. The CDR3 bases are TGTGCCCAGGGTCCCGGGACAGCCTACGAGCAGTACTTC. Protein sequence: CAQGPGTAYEQYF.

V gene TRBV7-9 combines with J gene TRBJ2-2; TRBD2 matches at 9 bases. Germline V CDR1 and CDR2: SEHNR, FQNEAQ (reference sequence). The CDR3 spans 16 residues. Germline trimming cut 6 bases from V and 2 bases from J; bases unmatched to any gene: 7. CDR3 DNA sequence: TGTGCCAGCAGGGAACCGGGGACTAGCAACACCGGGGAGCTGTTTTTT. This encodes CASREPGTSNTGELFF.

The chain joins TRBV19 to TRBJ2-1; D ambiguous. V gave up 3 bases and J gave up 9 bases, with 15 bases separating them. Per germline, CDR1 LNHDA and CDR2 SQIVND (reference sequence). There are 14 residues in the CDR3. Here the CDR3 DNA reads TGTGCCAGTAGTATTGGTCCCACTTCGAGTGAGCAGTTCTTC. Encoded protein: CASSIGPTSSEQFF.